Below are 28 T cell receptor beta chains sequenced from a single sample in a study of blood T cell repertoires in COVID-19. TCRdb keeps only in-frame clones here, not all; method: immunoSEQ multiplex PCR. The sample contains some 150,000 clones, 65% to 90% of which appear only once. Source material: peripheral blood. The receptors stem from a woman aged 60-70 years with COVID-19, enrolled during active disease.

This chain links TRBV27 with TRBJ1-2; 8 nucleotides line up with TRBD1. The CDR3 covers 15 residues. The trim removed 5 bases at V and 6 bases at J, leaving 11 bases unmatched. CDR1 is MNHEY and CDR2 is SMNVEV in the germline V gene (reference sequence). In DNA form, the CDR3 reads TGTGCCAGCAGTCCAATCTCAGGGGGCGACCATGGCTACACCTTC. Its translation is CASSPISGGDHGYTF.

V usage is TRBV7-2 and J usage is TRBJ1-6; 9 bases match TRBD1. This CDR3 is built from 17 residues. The J segment lost 10 bases and the V segment lost 3 bases, leaving 13 bases of the junction unmatched. The germline V gene encodes CDR1 SGHTA and CDR2 FQGNSA. The CDR3: CASSFQSQGAGGSPLHF. CDR3 DNA sequence: TGTGCCAGCAGCTTTCAATCACAGGGGGCGGGGGGATCACCCCTCCACTTT.

V is TRBV6-6 and J is TRBJ1-2; 7 positions match TRBD1. Germline CDR1 is MNHNY and CDR2 is SVGAGI (reference sequence). V lost 3 bases to trimming and J lost 4 bases; unmatched junction nucleotides: 5. The CDR3 has 14 amino acids. The DNA of the CDR3 is TGTGCCAGCAGTTATAACGGACAGGCCTATGGCTACACCTTC. Amino acid sequence: CASSYNGQAYGYTF.

The chain has TRBV9 and TRBJ2-1; possible D gene TRBD2, 6 bases. The ends were cut back, 1 base at V and 4 bases at J, with 12 bases in the middle. The CDR3 has 15 amino acids. From germline, CDR1 is SGDLS and CDR2 YYNGEE. CDR3 loop: CASSVTREPYNEQFF. CDR3 coding DNA: TGTGCCAGCAGCGTAACTCGGGAGCCATACAATGAGCAGTTCTTC.

The chain combines TRBV3-1 (or the pseudogene TRBV3-2) with TRBJ1-1, with 7 bases that match TRBD1. Germline CDR1 is LGHDT and CDR2 is YNNKEL (reference sequence). CDR3 length: 14 residues. The trim removed 6 bases at V and 2 bases at J, leaving 6 bases unmatched. CDR3 in amino acids: CASRGRDRNTEAFF. The CDR3 DNA sequence: TGTGCCAGCAGAGGCCGGGACAGAAACACTGAAGCTTTCTTT.

CDR3 in amino acids: CASSLMAGSKLFF. CDR3 nucleotides: TGTGCCAGCAGTCTTATGGCGGGTAGCAAACTGTTTTTT. The chain uses TRBV7-2 and TRBJ1-4; no firm D call. The CDR3 extends over 13 amino acids. V shed 6 bases and J shed 11 bases, with 16 bases lying between them. Germline assignment: CDR1 SGHTA and CDR2 FQGNSA.

This clone was detected only once. The rearrangement links TRBV9 to TRBJ1-2; TRBD1 matches 8 bases. CDR1 SGDLS and CDR2 YYNGEE come from the germline V gene. This CDR3 has 19 amino acids. V gave up 3 bases and J gave up 6 bases; unmatched junction bases: 22. The CDR3 DNA is TGTGCCAGCAGCGCCCAGTTCTCGACAGGGGTGCTGGTAGCAAATGGCTACACCTTC. This translates into CASSAQFSTGVLVANGYTF.

The chain carries TRBV9 and TRBJ2-5; tentatively, D is TRBD1 (6 bases). Looked up from germline, CDR1 is SGDLS and CDR2 is YYNGEE. The CDR3 has 15 amino acids. Trimming left V 0 bases short and J 1 base short, with 10 bases between. Here the CDR3 DNA reads TGTGCCAGCAGCGTAGGGGGGACAAGCCAAGAGACCCAGTACTTC. Its protein is CASSVGGTSQETQYF.

This clone was found a few times. The sample holds other DNA sequences that translate to the same CDR3. The rearrangement joins TRBV5-1 to TRBJ1-1; no firm D call. CDR1 is SGHRS, CDR2 YFSETQ, per germline. CDR3 length equals 13 residues. V was trimmed by 0 bases and J by 2 bases, leaving 5 bases between them. CDR3 coding DNA: TGCGCCAGCAGCTTGGAACAAAACACTGAAGCTTTCTTT. This gives the protein CASSLEQNTEAFF.

A note on this clone: Other nucleotide sequences in the sample specify the same CDR3. The rearrangement uses TRBV2 and TRBJ1-5, with 7 positions matching TRBD1. CDR3 size: 15 residues. With V trimmed by 5 bases and J by 0 bases, 4 bases remained unmatched. Germline lookup yields CDR1 SNHLY and CDR2 FYNNEI. The CDR3 nucleotides read TGTGCCAGCAGTCTAGACAGGGTTAGCAATCAGCCCCAGCATTTT. This gives the protein CASSLDRVSNQPQHF. The full variable domain, with the rest looked up from reference TRBV2 and TRBJ1-5, is EPEVTQTPSHQVTQMGQEVILRCVPISNHLYFYWYRQILGQKVEFLVSFYNNEISEKSEIFDDQFSVERPDGSNFTLKIRSTKLEDSAMYFCASSLDRVSNQPQHFGDGTRLSIL.

V usage is TRBV7-6 and J usage is TRBJ2-5; D is uncertain. The CDR3 contains 15 residues. The V and J ends lost 0 bases and 2 bases respectively, with 10 bases between them. CDR1 is SGHVS and CDR2 is FNYEAQ in the germline V gene. CDR3 region: CASSLADTPQETQYF. The CDR3 bases are TGTGCCAGCAGCTTAGCAGACACCCCTCAAGAGACCCAGTACTTC.

The chain has TRBV19 and TRBJ2-3, with D perhaps matching TRBD2 (5 bases). Trimming took 5 bases from V and 3 from J, leaving 12 bases between them. Germline CDR1 and CDR2: LNHDA and SQIVND (reference sequence). This CDR3 region has 14 residues. CDR3 loop: CASSPRRGTDTQYF. In nucleotides, the CDR3 is TGTGCCAGTAGTCCCCGCCGGGGTACAGATACGCAGTATTTT.

This clone was found a few times. The chain combines TRBV7-9 with TRBJ1-1, with D possibly being TRBD1 (6 bases). The CDR3 runs 15 residues. The V gene lost 4 bases and the J gene lost 0 bases, with 12 bases spanning the gap. Germline CDR1 SEHNR, CDR2 FQNEAQ (reference sequence). This CDR3 reads CASSSLQGLNTEAFF. DNA for the CDR3: TGTGCCAGCAGCTCCCTACAGGGACTGAACACTGAAGCTTTCTTT.

CDR3 coding DNA: TGTGCCTGGAGGTCGGGGTTCCTTAATGAAAAACTGTTTTTT. Its protein product is CAWRSGFLNEKLFF. This rearrangement joins TRBV30 to TRBJ1-4; unclear D gene. This CDR3 is built from 14 residues. Germline V gives CDR1 GTSNPN, CDR2 SVGIG (reference sequence). V dropped 3 bases and J dropped 4 bases, with 12 bases sitting between them.

This chain connects TRBV5-1 to TRBJ1-2, with D possibly TRBD1 on 6 matching bases. Per the germline V gene, CDR1 is SGHRS and CDR2 is YFSETQ. Trimming shortened V by 6 bases and J by 4 bases, and 19 bases separated the two germline ends. This CDR3 contains 15 residues. The CDR3 region is CASKEGEGRSYGYTF. The CDR3 coding sequence is TGCGCCAGCAAGGAGGGGGAGGGCCGGTCCTATGGCTACACCTTC.

Notes on this clone: Other nucleotide sequences from this sample produce the same CDR3. V gene TRBV11-3 combines with J gene TRBJ1-3; the match to TRBD1 covers 10 bases. Looked up from germline, CDR1 is SGHNT and CDR2 is YENEEA. The V segment lost 5 bases and the J segment 2 bases; nucleotides outside the gene matches: 3. This CDR3 has 15 amino acids. The CDR3 sequence is CASSPGQGPGNTIYF. CDR3 DNA: TGTGCCAGCAGCCCGGGACAGGGGCCTGGAAACACCATATATTTT. The entire variable domain, with the rest obtained from reference TRBV11-3 and TRBJ1-3, is as follows: EAGVVQSPRYKIIEKKQPVAFWCNPISGHNTLYWYLQNLGQGPELLIRYENEEAVDDSQLPKDRFSAERLKGVDSTLKIQPAELGDSAVYLCASSPGQGPGNTIYFGEGSWLTVV.

The J gene is TRBJ1-3, the V gene TRBV5-1; maybe TRBD1 (6 bases). Deletions cut 6 bases from V and 8 bases from J, with 15 bases between. Germline assignment: CDR1 SGHRS and CDR2 YFSETQ. The CDR3 contains 13 residues. The CDR3 loop is CASNPGGGDTIYF. The CDR3 DNA reads as TGCGCCAGCAATCCCGGAGGGGGGGACACCATATATTTT.

The genes are TRBV2 and TRBJ1-1; D gene uncertain. The CDR3 covers 13 residues. Germline values: CDR1 SNHLY, CDR2 FYNNEI. Between the trimmed V and J ends, which lost 11 bases and 1 base, there was a span of 14 bases. This CDR3 reads CAGRGFTNTEAFF. For the CDR3, the DNA is TGTGCCGGAAGAGGATTCACGAACACTGAAGCTTTCTTT.

This clone was observed a few times. V is TRBV19 and J is TRBJ2-1; D is unclear. Deletions cut 6 bases from V and 4 bases from J, with 7 bases between. The CDR3 totals 12 residues. From germline, CDR1 is LNHDA and CDR2 SQIVND (reference sequence). The CDR3 here is CASRSQYNEQFF. CDR3 in DNA: TGTGCCAGTAGGTCCCAGTACAATGAGCAGTTCTTC.

This sequence joins TRBV30 and TRBJ1-5, with D hard to call. The CDR3 contains 14 residues. Germline V CDR1 and CDR2: GTSNPN, SVGIG (reference sequence). Trimming took off 2 bases at V and 1 base at J, with 9 bases between the two ends. Written as DNA, the CDR3 is TGTGCCTGGAGTTCCGACACCAGCAATCAGCCCCAGCATTTT. Amino acids: CAWSSDTSNQPQHF. Variable domain in full (rest from reference TRBV30 and TRBJ1-5): SQTIHQWPATLVQPVGSPLSLECTVEGTSNPNLYWYRQAAGRGLQLLFYSVGIGQISSEVPQNLSASRPQDRQFILSSKKLLLSDSGFYLCAWSSDTSNQPQHFGDGTRLSIL.

The V call is TRBV3-1 (or the pseudogene TRBV3-2), the J call TRBJ2-1; D may be TRBD2 (6 bases). V lost 3 bases, J lost 9 bases, and 12 bases lay in between. The length of the CDR3 is 13 residues. Germline V lookup: CDR1 LGHDT, CDR2 YNNKEL (reference sequence). The CDR3 is CASSQIRAGEQFF. For the CDR3, the DNA is TGTGCCAGCAGCCAGATCAGAGCGGGTGAGCAGTTCTTC.

This clone was detected a few times. The chain employs TRBV20-1 and TRBJ1-1; D is uncertain. V gave up 3 bases and J gave up 1 base, with 6 bases separating them. Germline V gives CDR1 DFQATT, CDR2 SNEGSKA (reference sequence). The CDR3 has 12 residues. The CDR3 spells CSASTENTEAFF. The DNA of the CDR3 is TGCAGTGCTAGTACAGAGAACACTGAAGCTTTCTTT.

The rearrangement links TRBV9 to TRBJ2-5; possibly TRBD2 for D (7 bases). The germline CDR1 and CDR2 sequences are SGDLS and YYNGEE. This CDR3 has 14 amino acids. Trimming removed 5 bases from V and 5 bases from J, with 16 bases in between. The CDR3 nucleotides read TGTGCCAGCAGTTCTAGCCGGGGGGCGGAGACCCAGTACTTC. Translated, it gives CASSSSRGAETQYF.

The V gene is TRBV13, the J gene TRBJ2-3, with no clear D. Germline V gene lookup returns CDR1 PRHDT and CDR2 FYEKMQ (reference sequence). This CDR3 contains 13 residues. Trimming stripped 5 bases from V and 4 bases from J, with 10 bases between. In nucleotides, the CDR3 is TGTGCCAGCAGCAGCAGACGGGCAGATACGCAGTATTTT. Translating gives CASSSRRADTQYF. Full variable domain (remainder filled in from reference TRBV13 and TRBJ2-3): AAGVIQSPRHLIKEKRETATLKCYPIPRHDTVYWYQQGPGQDPQFLISFYEKMQSDKGSIPDRFSAQQFSDYHSELNMSSLELGDSALYFCASSSRRADTQYFGPGTRLTVL.

This clone turned up a few times. This sequence joins TRBV15 and TRBJ1-2, with 8 bases identical to TRBD1. The junction had 2 bases not matched to a gene; V was cut back by 4 bases and J by 4 bases. The CDR3 sequence is 13 residues long. Germline CDR1 and CDR2: LNHNV and YYDKDF (reference sequence). The chain's CDR3 is CATSKDRVYGYTF. The CDR3, as DNA: TGTGCCACCAGCAAGGACAGGGTCTATGGCTACACCTTC. Full variable domain (missing parts from reference TRBV15 and TRBJ1-2): DAMVIQNPRYQVTQFGKPVTLSCSQTLNHNVMYWYQQKSSQAPKLLFHYYDKDFNNEADTPDNFQSRRPNTSFCFLDIRSPGLGDTAMYLCATSKDRVYGYTFGSGTRLTVV.

The chain has TRBV25-1 and TRBJ1-1; tentatively, D is TRBD1 (6 bases). Germline assignment: CDR1 MGHDK and CDR2 SYGVNS. The ends were cut back, 1 base at V and 7 bases at J, with 13 bases in the middle. The CDR3 length is 14 residues. CDR3 region: CASSEWDTSSEAFF. Here the CDR3 DNA reads TGTGCCAGCAGTGAATGGGACACCTCAAGTGAAGCTTTCTTT.

V usage is TRBV21-1 and J usage is TRBJ1-1; the DNA was not used to check the table's D call, TRBD1. TRBV21-1 is recorded as a pseudogene. CDR3 length: 15 amino acids. This CDR3 is CASSPGQGQNTEAFF. CDR3 DNA: TGTGCCAGCAGCCCCGGGCAGGGGCAGAACACTGAAGCTTTCTTT.

This chain uses TRBV3-1 (or the pseudogene TRBV3-2) with TRBJ2-5; TRBD2 might be the D (6 bases). The CDR3 covers 13 residues. Germline CDR1 is LGHDT and CDR2 is YNNKEL (reference sequence). V was shortened by 1 base and J by 3 bases, with 6 bases between the two germline ends. In DNA form, the CDR3 reads TGTGCCAGCAGCCAAGGCGGGGAAGAGACCCAGTACTTC. This encodes CASSQGGEETQYF.